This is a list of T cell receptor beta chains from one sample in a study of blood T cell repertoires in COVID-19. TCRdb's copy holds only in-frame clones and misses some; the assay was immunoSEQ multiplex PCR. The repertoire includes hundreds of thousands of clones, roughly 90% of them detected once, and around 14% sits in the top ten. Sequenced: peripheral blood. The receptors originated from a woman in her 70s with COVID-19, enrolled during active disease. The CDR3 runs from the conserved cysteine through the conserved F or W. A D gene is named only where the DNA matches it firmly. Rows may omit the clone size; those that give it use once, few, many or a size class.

cdr3_nt: TGTGCCAGCAGCCGCACGGGTGACAGAACCTACGAGCAGTACTTC; cdr3_aa: CASSRTGDRTYEQYF; j_call: TRBJ2-7; clone_size: once; v_call: TRBV7-2; d_call: -
cdr3_nt: TGTGCCAGCAGCCGAGGCGGGGGGTTCTACGAGCAGTACTTC; cdr3_aa: CASSRGGGFYEQYF; j_call: TRBJ2-7; clone_size: once; v_call: TRBV2; d_call: TRBD2
cdr3_nt: TGTGCCAGCAGCGCCTCGGGACTACCGGGCACCGGGGAGCTGTTTTTT; cdr3_aa: CASSASGLPGTGELFF; j_call: TRBJ2-2; clone_size: -; v_call: TRBV9; d_call: TRBD2
cdr3_nt: TGTGCCAGCTCACCACCGACGGGGGGTTCCTACAATGAGCAGTTCTTC; cdr3_aa: CASSPPTGGSYNEQFF; j_call: TRBJ2-1; clone_size: once; v_call: TRBV18; d_call: TRBD2
cdr3_nt: TGTGCCAGCAGCCTAGACAGGGGGGAAGCTTTCTTT; cdr3_aa: CASSLDRGEAFF; j_call: TRBJ1-1; clone_size: -; v_call: TRBV6-5; d_call: TRBD1
cdr3_nt: TGTGCCAGCAGCCAAAATAATGAGCAGTTCTTC; cdr3_aa: CASSQNNEQFF; j_call: TRBJ2-1; clone_size: -; v_call: TRBV5-4; d_call: -
cdr3_nt: TGTGCCAGTAGTAGACAGATAACCAAGGAGACCCAGTACTTC; cdr3_aa: CASSRQITKETQYF; j_call: TRBJ2-5; clone_size: -; v_call: TRBV19; d_call: -
cdr3_nt: TGTGCCAGCAGCCGCTCAACAGGGGGCAGTGGCTACACCTTC; cdr3_aa: CASSRSTGGSGYTF; j_call: TRBJ1-2; clone_size: -; v_call: TRBV3-1/TRBV3-2; d_call: TRBD1
cdr3_nt: TGTGCCGCCCGGAGAGCGGCCACCGGGGAGCTGTTTTTT; cdr3_aa: CAARRAATGELFF; j_call: TRBJ2-2; clone_size: -; v_call: TRBV24-1; d_call: -
cdr3_nt: TGTGCCTGGAGTGTTCCGGGACAGGTCAAGTTAGCCAAAAACATTCAGTACTTC; cdr3_aa: CAWSVPGQVKLAKNIQYF; j_call: TRBJ2-4; clone_size: -; v_call: TRBV30; d_call: TRBD1
cdr3_nt: TGTGCCAGCAGCATACCGACGGGCGGGGAGACTGAAGCTTTCTTT; cdr3_aa: CASSIPTGGETEAFF; j_call: TRBJ1-1; clone_size: -; v_call: TRBV7-2; d_call: -
cdr3_nt: TGTGCCAGCAGCGTAGGCAGCGGGGGGCCCAATGAGCAGTTCTTC; cdr3_aa: CASSVGSGGPNEQFF; j_call: TRBJ2-1; clone_size: -; v_call: TRBV9; d_call: TRBD2
cdr3_nt: TGTGCCAGCAGTCCGGGCGGGGGCAGGGGCTCCATTCAGTACTTC; cdr3_aa: CASSPGGGRGSIQYF; j_call: TRBJ2-4; clone_size: -; v_call: TRBV27; d_call: -
cdr3_nt: TGTGCCAGCAGTCCCTTACCCGGGACCGGGGGACGAAGGGCCCAGTACTTC; cdr3_aa: CASSPLPGTGGRRAQYF; j_call: TRBJ2-5; clone_size: -; v_call: TRBV21-1; d_call: -
cdr3_nt: TGCGCCAGCAGCTTACTACAGGGGAATGAGCAGTTCTTC; cdr3_aa: CASSLLQGNEQFF; j_call: TRBJ2-1; clone_size: -; v_call: TRBV5-1; d_call: TRBD1
cdr3_nt: TGCGCCAGCAGTCCGGGGAACTATGGCTACACCTTC; cdr3_aa: CASSPGNYGYTF; j_call: TRBJ1-2; clone_size: -; v_call: TRBV5-1; d_call: -
cdr3_nt: TGTGCCAGTAGTATTTACCGACAGGCCAATCAGCCCCAGCATTTT; cdr3_aa: CASSIYRQANQPQHF; j_call: TRBJ1-5; clone_size: -; v_call: TRBV19; d_call: -
cdr3_nt: TGTGCCAGTAGTATAGTCCTACAGGGGGCAGAGACCCAGTACTTC; cdr3_aa: CASSIVLQGAETQYF; j_call: TRBJ2-5; clone_size: -; v_call: TRBV19; d_call: TRBD1
cdr3_nt: TGTGCCAGCAGCTTGACCGGGAACACCGGGGAGCTGTTTTTT; cdr3_aa: CASSLTGNTGELFF; j_call: TRBJ2-2; clone_size: -; v_call: TRBV5-4; d_call: -
cdr3_nt: TGTGCCAGCAGTCGCCCCGGGAGCTCTGGAAACACCATATATTTT; cdr3_aa: CASSRPGSSGNTIYF; j_call: TRBJ1-3; clone_size: -; v_call: TRBV28; d_call: -
cdr3_nt: TGTGCCAGCAGACCAGGGGGACCCTATGGCTACACCTTC; cdr3_aa: CASRPGGPYGYTF; j_call: TRBJ1-2; clone_size: -; v_call: TRBV28; d_call: TRBD1
cdr3_nt: TGTGCCAGCACTGGCCGATCTGGAAACACCATATATTTT; cdr3_aa: CASTGRSGNTIYF; j_call: TRBJ1-3; clone_size: -; v_call: TRBV2; d_call: -
cdr3_nt: TGTGCCAGCAGTCAAGCGACTAGCGGGGGAGAGGGGGAGACCCAGTACTTC; cdr3_aa: CASSQATSGGEGETQYF; j_call: TRBJ2-5; clone_size: -; v_call: TRBV6-1; d_call: TRBD2
cdr3_nt: TGTGCCAGCAGCATGGGGACAGGGGTTTACAATGAGCAGTTCTTC; cdr3_aa: CASSMGTGVYNEQFF; j_call: TRBJ2-1; clone_size: -; v_call: TRBV5-5; d_call: TRBD1
cdr3_nt: TGTGCCAGCAGCTTTACCCAGGGCTACGAGCAGTACTTC; cdr3_aa: CASSFTQGYEQYF; j_call: TRBJ2-7; clone_size: -; v_call: TRBV7-2; d_call: -
cdr3_nt: TGCAGCGTTGAAGATAGCAGGGTCGGCCTTCAAGAGACCCAGTACTTC; cdr3_aa: CSVEDSRVGLQETQYF; j_call: TRBJ2-5; clone_size: -; v_call: TRBV29-1; d_call: -
cdr3_nt: TGTGCCACAGGGACAGCTTACGAGCAGTACTTC; cdr3_aa: CATGTAYEQYF; j_call: TRBJ2-7; clone_size: -; v_call: TRBV24-1; d_call: TRBD1
cdr3_nt: TGTGCCAGCAGCTCAAGACTAGCGACAAACATTCAGTACTTC; cdr3_aa: CASSSRLATNIQYF; j_call: TRBJ2-4; clone_size: -; v_call: TRBV7-2; d_call: TRBD2
cdr3_nt: TGTGCCAGCAGCAAAGGGGGGTGGGGCACGGGAGGTCTCTCTGGAAACACCATATATTTT; cdr3_aa: CASSKGGWGTGGLSGNTIYF; j_call: TRBJ1-3; clone_size: -; v_call: TRBV21-1; d_call: -
cdr3_nt: TGTGCCAGCAGTCGGACAGGAGGGAGTGAAAAACTGTTTTTT; cdr3_aa: CASSRTGGSEKLFF; j_call: TRBJ1-4; clone_size: -; v_call: TRBV28; d_call: TRBD1
cdr3_nt: TGTGCCAGCAGCCATAGCCCGGGACTCTATGGCTACACCTTC; cdr3_aa: CASSHSPGLYGYTF; j_call: TRBJ1-2; clone_size: few; v_call: TRBV7-9; d_call: -
cdr3_nt: TGCGCCAGCAGCCAAGATCCGCGCCGAGGGACTAGCAACACCGGGGAGCTGTTTTTT; cdr3_aa: CASSQDPRRGTSNTGELFF; j_call: TRBJ2-2; clone_size: -; v_call: TRBV4-3; d_call: TRBD2
cdr3_nt: TGTGCCAGCAGTTACGGGGGGGAAAGCTACGAGCAGTACTTC; cdr3_aa: CASSYGGESYEQYF; j_call: TRBJ2-7; clone_size: -; v_call: TRBV6-6; d_call: TRBD2
cdr3_nt: TGTGCCAGCAGCGCGATGGGGGGAGAAACTGAAAAACTGTTTTTT; cdr3_aa: CASSAMGGETEKLFF; j_call: TRBJ1-4; clone_size: -; v_call: TRBV5-6; d_call: -
cdr3_nt: TGTGCCAGCAGCAAAGTGGAGGTTTCTGAAGCTTTCTTT; cdr3_aa: CASSKVEVSEAFF; j_call: TRBJ1-1; clone_size: -; v_call: TRBV21-1; d_call: -
cdr3_nt: TGCGCCAGCAGCTTGGCTGGAGCGGGGGGCCGATTACAAGAGACCCAGTACTTC; cdr3_aa: CASSLAGAGGRLQETQYF; j_call: TRBJ2-5; clone_size: -; v_call: TRBV5-1; d_call: TRBD2
cdr3_nt: TGTGCCACCAGCAGAGATAGAGGCAAATATCAGCCCCAGCATTTT; cdr3_aa: CATSRDRGKYQPQHF; j_call: TRBJ1-5; clone_size: -; v_call: TRBV15; d_call: -